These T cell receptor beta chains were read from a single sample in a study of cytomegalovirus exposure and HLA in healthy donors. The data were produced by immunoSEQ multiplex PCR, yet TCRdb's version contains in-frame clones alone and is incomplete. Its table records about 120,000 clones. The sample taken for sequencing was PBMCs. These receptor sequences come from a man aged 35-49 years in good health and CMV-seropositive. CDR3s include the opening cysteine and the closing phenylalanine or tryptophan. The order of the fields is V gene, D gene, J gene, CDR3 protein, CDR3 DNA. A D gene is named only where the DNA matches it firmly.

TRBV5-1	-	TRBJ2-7	CASSFGAISPYEQYF	TGCGCCAGCAGCTTTGGGGCGATTAGCCCCTACGAGCAGTACTTC
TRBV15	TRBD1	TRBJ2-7	CATSRDRQGVAEQYF	TGTGCCACCAGCAGAGACCGCCAGGGGGTCGCCGAGCAGTACTTC
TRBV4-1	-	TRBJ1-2	CASSQGWGLANYGYTF	TGCGCCAGCAGCCAAGGATGGGGACTGGCTAACTATGGCTACACCTTC
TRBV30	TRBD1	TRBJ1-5	CAWSPGQGAYQPQHF	TGTGCCTGGAGTCCTGGACAGGGGGCCTATCAGCCCCAGCATTTT
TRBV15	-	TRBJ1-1	CATSPRIVTEAFF	TGTGCCACCAGTCCCAGGATAGTCACTGAAGCTTTCTTT
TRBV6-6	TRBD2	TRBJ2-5	CASVRLSGTQETQYF	TGTGCCAGCGTTAGGCTGAGCGGGACGCAAGAGACCCAGTACTTC
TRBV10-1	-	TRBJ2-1	CASSDRNNEQFF	TGCGCCAGCAGTGACAGGAACAATGAGCAGTTCTTC
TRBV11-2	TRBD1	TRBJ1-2	CASSPGTGGAYYTF	TGTGCCAGCAGCCCGGGGACAGGGGGCGCTTACTACACCTTC
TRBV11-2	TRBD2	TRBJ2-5	CASSSAGGQETQYF	TGTGCCAGCAGCTCAGCGGGAGGGCAGGAGACCCAGTACTTC
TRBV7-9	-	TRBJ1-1	CASSLMNTEAFF	TGTGCCAGCAGCCTAATGAACACTGAAGCTTTCTTT
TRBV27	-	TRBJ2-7	CASSRQVEGYEQYF	TGTGCCAGCAGCCGACAGGTCGAGGGATACGAGCAGTACTTC
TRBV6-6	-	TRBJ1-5	CATIPRGSNQPQHF	TGTGCCACCATCCCCAGGGGAAGCAATCAGCCCCAGCATTTT
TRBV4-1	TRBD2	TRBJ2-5	CASSQRGTSGSLGAETQYF	TGCGCCAGCAGCCAGAGGGGGACTAGCGGTTCCCTCGGTGCGGAGACCCAGTACTTC
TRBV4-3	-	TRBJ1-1	CASSQVEKNTEAFF	TGCGCCAGCAGCCAAGTCGAGAAGAACACTGAAGCTTTCTTT
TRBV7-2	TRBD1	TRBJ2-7	CASSLNSQGVYEQYF	TGTGCCAGCAGCTTAAATTCCCAGGGGGTGTACGAGCAGTACTTC
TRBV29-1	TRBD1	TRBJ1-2	CSVERGGQDYGYTF	TGCAGCGTTGAAAGGGGAGGACAGGACTATGGCTACACCTTC
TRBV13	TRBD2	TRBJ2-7	CASSHTREGAYEQYF	TGTGCCAGCAGTCACACGCGGGAGGGCGCGTACGAGCAGTACTTC
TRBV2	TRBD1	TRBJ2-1	CASSLGQSTYNEQFF	TGTGCCAGCAGTCTGGGACAGTCCACCTACAATGAGCAGTTCTTC
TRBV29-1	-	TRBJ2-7	CSVGTDYEQYF	TGCAGCGTTGGGACAGACTACGAGCAGTACTTC
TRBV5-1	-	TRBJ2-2	CASSSDSNTGELFF	TGCGCCAGCAGCTCCGACAGTAACACCGGGGAGCTGTTTTTT
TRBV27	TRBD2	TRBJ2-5	CASSLSLAGPLGTQYF	TGTGCCAGCAGTTTATCACTAGCGGGACCTCTGGGGACCCAGTACTTC
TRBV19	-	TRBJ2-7	CASRPQGQTYEQYF	TGTGCCAGCCGCCCTCAGGGGCAAACCTACGAGCAGTACTTC
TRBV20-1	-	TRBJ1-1	CSARDYTEAFF	TGCAGTGCTAGGGACTACACTGAAGCTTTCTTT
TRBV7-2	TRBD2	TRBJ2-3	CASSPGTSGTDTQYF	TGTGCCAGCAGCCCAGGGACTAGCGGCACAGATACGCAGTATTTT
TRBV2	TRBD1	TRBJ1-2	CAGTGLNYGYTF	TGTGCCGGGACAGGGCTTAACTATGGCTACACCTTC
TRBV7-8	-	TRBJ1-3	CASSLLTRATGNTIYF	TGTGCCAGCAGCTTATTAACCAGGGCGACTGGAAACACCATATATTTT
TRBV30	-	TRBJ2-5	CAWRRGRYQETQYF	TGTGCCTGGAGAAGAGGGCGGTACCAAGAGACCCAGTACTTC
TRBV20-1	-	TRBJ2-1	CSAREGPHQFF	TGCAGTGCTAGAGAGGGGCCGCACCAGTTCTTC
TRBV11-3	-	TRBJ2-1	CASSSIGSYNEQFF	TGTGCCAGCAGCTCCATAGGGAGCTACAATGAGCAGTTCTTC
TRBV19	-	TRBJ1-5	CASSPGGWGNQPQHF	TGTGCCAGTAGCCCTGGAGGGTGGGGCAATCAGCCCCAGCATTTT
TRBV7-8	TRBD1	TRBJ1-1	CASSLGDRGTEAFF	TGTGCCAGCAGCTTAGGGGACAGGGGCACTGAAGCTTTCTTT
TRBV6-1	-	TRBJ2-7	CASSELGTNSYEQYF	TGTGCCAGCAGTGAACTTGGGACAAACTCCTACGAGCAGTACTTC
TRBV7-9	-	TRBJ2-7	CASSLAGPSNEQYF	TGTGCCAGCAGCTTAGCGGGGCCTTCCAACGAGCAGTACTTC
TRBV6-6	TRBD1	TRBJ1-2	CASSFGQGQGGYTF	TGTGCCAGCAGTTTCGGACAGGGTCAAGGTGGCTACACCTTC
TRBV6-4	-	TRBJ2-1	CASSVAETNEQFF	TGTGCCAGCAGCGTAGCGGAAACTAATGAGCAGTTCTTC
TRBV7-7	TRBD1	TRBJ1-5	CASSLALGTGINSNQPQHF	TGTGCCAGCAGCTTAGCGTTAGGGACAGGGATCAATAGCAATCAGCCCCAGCATTTT
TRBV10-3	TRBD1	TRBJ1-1	CAIRAGTVNTEAFF	TGTGCCATCAGGGCTGGGACAGTGAACACTGAAGCTTTCTTT
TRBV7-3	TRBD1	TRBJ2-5	CASSLAGGQETQYF	TGTGCCAGCAGCTTGGCAGGGGGCCAAGAGACCCAGTACTTC
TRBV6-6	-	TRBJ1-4	CASSWGRANEKLFF	TGTGCCAGCAGTTGGGGGCGGGCTAATGAAAAACTGTTTTTT
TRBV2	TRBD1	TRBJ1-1	CAAREGTGNPEAFF	TGTGCCGCCAGGGAAGGGACAGGGAACCCTGAAGCTTTCTTT
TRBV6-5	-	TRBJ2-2	CASSYSGGPGELFF	TGTGCCAGCAGTTACTCAGGCGGTCCCGGGGAGCTGTTTTTT
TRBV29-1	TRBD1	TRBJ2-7	CSVETGVSSYEQYF	TGCAGCGTTGAAACAGGGGTATCATCCTACGAGCAGTACTTC
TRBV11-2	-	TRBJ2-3	CASSQSGGTQYF	TGTGCCAGCAGCCAATCTGGGGGGACGCAGTATTTT
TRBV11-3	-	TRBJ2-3	CASSLRSTDTQYF	TGTGCCAGCAGCCTCAGGAGCACAGATACGCAGTATTTT
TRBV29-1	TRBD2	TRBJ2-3	CSVYAGGTDTQYF	TGCAGCGTTTATGCGGGAGGCACAGATACGCAGTATTTT
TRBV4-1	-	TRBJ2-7	CASSQDEGGEQYF	TGCGCCAGCAGCCAAGATGAGGGGGGGGAGCAGTACTTC
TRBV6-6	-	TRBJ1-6	CASRGTYLNSPLHF	TGTGCCAGCCGGGGGACTTACCTTAATTCACCCCTCCACTTT
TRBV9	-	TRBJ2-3	CASSVDWGPPSTDTQYF	TGTGCCAGCAGCGTAGATTGGGGGCCTCCTAGCACAGATACGCAGTATTTT
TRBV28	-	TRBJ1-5	CASTPQGSNQPQHF	TGTGCCAGCACCCCCCAGGGGAGCAATCAGCCCCAGCATTTT